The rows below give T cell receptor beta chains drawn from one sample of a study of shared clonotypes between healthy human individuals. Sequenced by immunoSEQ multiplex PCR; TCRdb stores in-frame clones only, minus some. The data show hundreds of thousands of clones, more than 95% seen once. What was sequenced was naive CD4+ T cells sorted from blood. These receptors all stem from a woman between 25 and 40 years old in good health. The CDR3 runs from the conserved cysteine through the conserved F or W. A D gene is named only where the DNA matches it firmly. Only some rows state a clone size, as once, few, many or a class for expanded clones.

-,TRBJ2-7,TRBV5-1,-,CASSSRTDTPYEQYF,TGCGCCAGCAGCTCCCGGACAGATACTCCCTACGAGCAGTACTTC
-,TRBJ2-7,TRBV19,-,CASRGGPSYEQYF,TGTGCCAGTAGGGGCGGACCATCCTACGAGCAGTACTTC
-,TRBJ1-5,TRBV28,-,CASSLTYQPQHF,TGTGCCAGCAGTTTGACATATCAGCCCCAGCATTTT
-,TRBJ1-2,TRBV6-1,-,CASENANYGYTF,TGTGCCAGCGAAAACGCTAACTATGGCTACACCTTC
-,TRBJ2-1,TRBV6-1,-,CASLANEQFF,TGTGCCAGCTTGGCAAATGAGCAGTTCTTC
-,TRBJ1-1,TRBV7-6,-,CASSTRDLNTEAFF,TGTGCCAGCAGCACTAGGGACCTGAACACTGAAGCTTTCTTT
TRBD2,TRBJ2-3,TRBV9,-,CASSATGTSGSPDTQYF,TGTGCCAGCAGCGCAACTGGGACTAGCGGGAGTCCAGATACGCAGTATTTT
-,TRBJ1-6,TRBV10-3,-,CAISDRAGYNSPLHF,TGTGCCATCAGTGACAGGGCGGGTTATAATTCACCCCTCCACTTT
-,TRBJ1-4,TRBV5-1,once,CASSLGPGQSARNEKLFF,TGCGCCAGCAGCTTGGGACCAGGGCAGTCAGCGAGGAATGAAAAACTGTTTTTT
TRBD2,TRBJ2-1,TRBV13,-,CASSLPPTSGYNEQFF,TGTGCCAGCAGCTTACCTCCGACTAGCGGATACAATGAGCAGTTCTTC
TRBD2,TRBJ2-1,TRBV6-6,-,CASSGLLAGGRNEQFF,TGTGCCAGCAGTGGACTACTAGCGGGAGGGAGGAATGAGCAGTTCTTC
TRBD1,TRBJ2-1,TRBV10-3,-,CAIRAGQGNYNEQFF,TGTGCCATCAGGGCAGGACAGGGGAACTACAATGAGCAGTTCTTC
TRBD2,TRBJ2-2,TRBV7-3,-,CASSPRIEAGKNTGELFF,TGTGCCAGCAGCCCCCGGATTGAAGCGGGGAAGAACACCGGGGAGCTGTTTTTT
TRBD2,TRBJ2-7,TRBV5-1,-,CASSLVFRSSGEKVGTYEQYF,TGCGCCAGCAGCTTGGTTTTCCGGTCTAGCGGGGAGAAAGTAGGAACCTACGAGCAGTACTTC